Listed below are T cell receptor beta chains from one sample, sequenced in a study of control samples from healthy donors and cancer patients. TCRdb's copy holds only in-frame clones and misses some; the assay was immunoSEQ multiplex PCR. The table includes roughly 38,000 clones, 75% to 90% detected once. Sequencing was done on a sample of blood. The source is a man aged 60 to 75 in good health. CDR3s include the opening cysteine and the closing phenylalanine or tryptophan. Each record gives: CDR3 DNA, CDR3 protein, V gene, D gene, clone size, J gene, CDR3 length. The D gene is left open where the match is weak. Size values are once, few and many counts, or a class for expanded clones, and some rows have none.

cdr3_nt: TGTGCCAGCAGTGTTTTTTCCTCAGATGGCTACACCTTC
cdr3_aa: CASSVFSSDGYTF
v_call: TRBV2
d_call: .
clone_size: .
j_call: TRBJ1-2
cdr3_length: 13

cdr3_nt: TGCGCCAGCAGCTTTGACAGGTTTTACGAGCAGTACTTC
cdr3_aa: CASSFDRFYEQYF
v_call: TRBV4-1
d_call: .
clone_size: .
j_call: TRBJ2-7
cdr3_length: 13

cdr3_nt: TGTGCCAGCAGCCCTAGAGTGGGAAGCTCCTACAATGAGCAGTTCTTC
cdr3_aa: CASSPRVGSSYNEQFF
v_call: TRBV7-8
d_call: .
clone_size: .
j_call: TRBJ2-1
cdr3_length: 16

cdr3_nt: TGTGCCAGCAGGAGGGGGGGTGAAAAACTGTTTTTT
cdr3_aa: CASRRGGEKLFF
v_call: TRBV6-6
d_call: .
clone_size: .
j_call: TRBJ1-4
cdr3_length: 12

cdr3_nt: TGCGCCAGCAGCTTGGCCCGGACAGGGGGGACAGATACGCAGTATTTT
cdr3_aa: CASSLARTGGTDTQYF
v_call: TRBV5-1
d_call: TRBD1
clone_size: .
j_call: TRBJ2-3
cdr3_length: 16

cdr3_nt: TGTGCCAGCAGTCCCCGACTAACAGGGGGGGGTCAGCCCCAGCATTTT
cdr3_aa: CASSPRLTGGGQPQHF
v_call: TRBV28
d_call: TRBD1
clone_size: .
j_call: TRBJ1-5
cdr3_length: 16

cdr3_nt: TGTGCCAGCAGCCTATTCCGGGGCTGGACCGGGGAGCTGTTTTTT
cdr3_aa: CASSLFRGWTGELFF
v_call: TRBV7-2
d_call: .
clone_size: .
j_call: TRBJ2-2
cdr3_length: 15

cdr3_nt: TGTGCCAGCAGCTTAGATGGCGGCTCCTACGAGCAGTACTTC
cdr3_aa: CASSLDGGSYEQYF
v_call: TRBV7-9
d_call: .
clone_size: .
j_call: TRBJ2-7
cdr3_length: 14

cdr3_nt: TGCGCCAGCAGCCAAGATTTCGGGGGAGGAGGCTATGGCTACACCTTC
cdr3_aa: CASSQDFGGGGYGYTF
v_call: TRBV4-3
d_call: .
clone_size: .
j_call: TRBJ1-2
cdr3_length: 16

cdr3_nt: TGCGCCAGCAGCCAAGTCATGGGGGAAACCTACACCTTC
cdr3_aa: CASSQVMGETYTF
v_call: TRBV4-3
d_call: .
clone_size: .
j_call: TRBJ1-2
cdr3_length: 13

cdr3_nt: TGTGCTAGTGGTTCATCCCCGGACAGCAGAAACACTGAAGCTTTCTTT
cdr3_aa: CASGSSPDSRNTEAFF
v_call: TRBV12-5
d_call: .
clone_size: .
j_call: TRBJ1-1
cdr3_length: 16

cdr3_nt: TGTGCCAGCAGTGAAAACCCGGTCATCTACGAGCAGTACTTC
cdr3_aa: CASSENPVIYEQYF
v_call: TRBV6-1
d_call: .
clone_size: .
j_call: TRBJ2-7
cdr3_length: 14

cdr3_nt: TGTGCCAGCACCTACTCGGCAGGGTCCTATAATTCACCCCTCCACTTT
cdr3_aa: CASTYSAGSYNSPLHF
v_call: TRBV6-5
d_call: .
clone_size: .
j_call: TRBJ1-6
cdr3_length: 16

cdr3_nt: TGTGCCAGCAGCTTTCGTAGGATGGGTGGAGAGACCCAGTACTTC
cdr3_aa: CASSFRRMGGETQYF
v_call: TRBV5-6
d_call: .
clone_size: .
j_call: TRBJ2-5
cdr3_length: 15

cdr3_nt: TGCGCCAGCAGCTTGGGGGGCATAGGCCAAGAGACCCAGTACTTC
cdr3_aa: CASSLGGIGQETQYF
v_call: TRBV5-1
d_call: .
clone_size: .
j_call: TRBJ2-5
cdr3_length: 15

cdr3_nt: TGTGCCACCAGCAGCTCCAGGGGTTGGGAGGAAAAACTGTTTTTT
cdr3_aa: CATSSSRGWEEKLFF
v_call: TRBV15
d_call: .
clone_size: .
j_call: TRBJ1-4
cdr3_length: 15

cdr3_nt: TGTGCCAGCTCACCCCGACAGGACTCCTACGAGCAGTACTTC
cdr3_aa: CASSPRQDSYEQYF
v_call: TRBV18
d_call: .
clone_size: .
j_call: TRBJ2-7
cdr3_length: 14

cdr3_nt: TGTGCCAGCAGCCTTACGGTGAATAGCAATCAGCCCCAGCATTTT
cdr3_aa: CASSLTVNSNQPQHF
v_call: TRBV2
d_call: .
clone_size: .
j_call: TRBJ1-5
cdr3_length: 15

cdr3_nt: TGTGCCAGCAGCTCGACAGGGACGGACGAGCAGTACTTC
cdr3_aa: CASSSTGTDEQYF
v_call: TRBV7-9
d_call: TRBD1
clone_size: .
j_call: TRBJ2-7
cdr3_length: 13

cdr3_nt: TGTGCCAGTCGGGGAGGGGGCGTCACTGAAGCTTTCTTT
cdr3_aa: CASRGGGVTEAFF
v_call: TRBV19
d_call: TRBD1
clone_size: .
j_call: TRBJ1-1
cdr3_length: 13

cdr3_nt: TGTGCCAGCAGAAGACAGGGGCCACCCTACGAGCAGTACTTC
cdr3_aa: CASRRQGPPYEQYF
v_call: TRBV13
d_call: TRBD1
clone_size: once
j_call: TRBJ2-7
cdr3_length: 14

cdr3_nt: TGCGCCAGCAGCGATTTAGGACAGGGGAACACTGAAGCTTTCTTT
cdr3_aa: CASSDLGQGNTEAFF
v_call: TRBV5-1
d_call: TRBD1
clone_size: .
j_call: TRBJ1-1
cdr3_length: 15

cdr3_nt: TGTGCCAGCAGCGGGCAGCCCTCCCCTCGGGGCCAAGAGACCCAGTACTTC
cdr3_aa: CASSGQPSPRGQETQYF
v_call: TRBV9
d_call: .
clone_size: .
j_call: TRBJ2-5
cdr3_length: 17

cdr3_nt: TGCGCCAGCAGCCAAGGAGAGGGCACTGAAGCTTTCTTT
cdr3_aa: CASSQGEGTEAFF
v_call: TRBV4-3
d_call: .
clone_size: .
j_call: TRBJ1-1
cdr3_length: 13

cdr3_nt: TGTGCCAGCTCACCCGGACAGGGTCCTGAAGCTTTCTTT
cdr3_aa: CASSPGQGPEAFF
v_call: TRBV18
d_call: TRBD1
clone_size: .
j_call: TRBJ1-1
cdr3_length: 13

cdr3_nt: TGTGCCAGCAGCCCAATAGGGAACGGACAGGGTCCCGCTTTCTTT
cdr3_aa: CASSPIGNGQGPAFF
v_call: TRBV11-2
d_call: TRBD1
clone_size: once
j_call: TRBJ1-1
cdr3_length: 15

cdr3_nt: TGTGCCTGGAGTGCTCTAAACTATACGCAGTATTTT
cdr3_aa: CAWSALNYTQYF
v_call: TRBV30
d_call: .
clone_size: .
j_call: TRBJ2-3
cdr3_length: 12

cdr3_nt: TGCAGTGCTAGTCTAGCGGGAGCCGGGGAGCTGTTTTTT
cdr3_aa: CSASLAGAGELFF
v_call: TRBV20-1
d_call: TRBD2
clone_size: .
j_call: TRBJ2-2
cdr3_length: 13

cdr3_nt: TGCGCCAGCAGCTTGGCCCAGGTGCCCGGAGGCGAGCAGTACTTC
cdr3_aa: CASSLAQVPGGEQYF
v_call: TRBV5-1
d_call: .
clone_size: once
j_call: TRBJ2-7
cdr3_length: 15

cdr3_nt: TGTGCCAGCTCAGCCGGATTTAAAACGGAGGACGGAAACACCATATATTTT
cdr3_aa: CASSAGFKTEDGNTIYF
v_call: TRBV18
d_call: .
clone_size: .
j_call: TRBJ1-3
cdr3_length: 17

cdr3_nt: TGCGCCAGCAGTCCTCTCAACACCTACGAGCAGTACTTC
cdr3_aa: CASSPLNTYEQYF
v_call: TRBV10-2
d_call: .
clone_size: .
j_call: TRBJ2-7
cdr3_length: 13

cdr3_nt: TGTGCCAGCAGCTTAGGACAAGCTGGAAACACCATATATTTT
cdr3_aa: CASSLGQAGNTIYF
v_call: TRBV7-8
d_call: .
clone_size: .
j_call: TRBJ1-3
cdr3_length: 14

cdr3_nt: TGTGCCAGCAGTTACTTTGCTAGCGGGGGGAGGAATGAGCAGTTCTTC
cdr3_aa: CASSYFASGGRNEQFF
v_call: TRBV6-2/TRBV6-3
d_call: TRBD2
clone_size: .
j_call: TRBJ2-1
cdr3_length: 16

cdr3_nt: TGTGCCAGCTCACCGACACGGGCTACTAATGAAAAACTGTTTTTT
cdr3_aa: CASSPTRATNEKLFF
v_call: TRBV18
d_call: .
clone_size: .
j_call: TRBJ1-4
cdr3_length: 15

cdr3_nt: TGTGCCAGCAGCCCCTTCGGGACAGTCAATCAGCCCCAGCATTTT
cdr3_aa: CASSPFGTVNQPQHF
v_call: TRBV6-5
d_call: TRBD1
clone_size: .
j_call: TRBJ1-5
cdr3_length: 15

cdr3_nt: TGTGCCAGCAGTCGGGGACAGTGGGAAAAACTGTTTTTT
cdr3_aa: CASSRGQWEKLFF
v_call: TRBV12-3/TRBV12-4
d_call: TRBD1
clone_size: .
j_call: TRBJ1-4
cdr3_length: 13

cdr3_nt: TGTGCCAGCAGCGTATCCGGGCACCAAGAGACCCAGTACTTC
cdr3_aa: CASSVSGHQETQYF
v_call: TRBV9
d_call: .
clone_size: .
j_call: TRBJ2-5
cdr3_length: 14

cdr3_nt: TGCAGCGTTGAAGTTCCGGGACTACCACCTGAGCAGTTCTTC
cdr3_aa: CSVEVPGLPPEQFF
v_call: TRBV29-1
d_call: TRBD2
clone_size: .
j_call: TRBJ2-1
cdr3_length: 14

cdr3_nt: TGTGCCAGTAAGAGAGGGGGCTCTTATAATTCACCCCTCCACTTT
cdr3_aa: CASKRGGSYNSPLHF
v_call: TRBV19
d_call: TRBD1
clone_size: .
j_call: TRBJ1-6
cdr3_length: 15

cdr3_nt: TGTGCCTGGGTTCCCGGGACAGGGGACGGCTACACCTTC
cdr3_aa: CAWVPGTGDGYTF
v_call: TRBV30
d_call: TRBD1
clone_size: few
j_call: TRBJ1-2
cdr3_length: 13

cdr3_nt: TGTGCCAGTGGAACAGGGGGCCGTAAGTCCCCCAATGAGCAGTTCTTC
cdr3_aa: CASGTGGRKSPNEQFF
v_call: TRBV19
d_call: TRBD1
clone_size: .
j_call: TRBJ2-1
cdr3_length: 16

cdr3_nt: TGCGCCAGCAGCCAAGGAAAAACAGGGGGATGGACTGAAGCTTTCTTT
cdr3_aa: CASSQGKTGGWTEAFF
v_call: TRBV4-3
d_call: TRBD1
clone_size: .
j_call: TRBJ1-1
cdr3_length: 16

cdr3_nt: TGTGCCAGCAGTGTGGAACTAGCGGGAGTCGAGCAGTACTTC
cdr3_aa: CASSVELAGVEQYF
v_call: TRBV2
d_call: TRBD2
clone_size: few
j_call: TRBJ2-7
cdr3_length: 14

cdr3_nt: TGCGCCAGCAGCTTGGAGGGAGATAGCAATCAGCCCCAGCATTTT
cdr3_aa: CASSLEGDSNQPQHF
v_call: TRBV5-1
d_call: .
clone_size: .
j_call: TRBJ1-5
cdr3_length: 15

cdr3_nt: TGTGCCAGCACCTTGGGCAGGGTATGGGTAGGGAATCAGCCCCAGCATTTT
cdr3_aa: CASTLGRVWVGNQPQHF
v_call: TRBV2
d_call: .
clone_size: .
j_call: TRBJ1-5
cdr3_length: 17

cdr3_nt: TGTGCCAGCAGCGCCGGCAGGCTTAACACTGAAGCTTTCTTT
cdr3_aa: CASSAGRLNTEAFF
v_call: TRBV7-2
d_call: .
clone_size: .
j_call: TRBJ1-1
cdr3_length: 14

cdr3_nt: TGTGCCAGCAGTTACTCGACGTATATGGGCTACACCTTC
cdr3_aa: CASSYSTYMGYTF
v_call: TRBV6-5
d_call: .
clone_size: .
j_call: TRBJ1-2
cdr3_length: 13

cdr3_nt: TGTGCCAGCTCACCCGGGTCCCTCCCTCGTGATCCCCTCCACTTT
cdr3_aa: CASSPGSLPRDPLHF
v_call: TRBV18
d_call: .
clone_size: .
j_call: TRBJ1-6
cdr3_length: 15